This is a list of T cell receptor beta chains from one sample in a study of blood T cell repertoires in COVID-19. The table came from immunoSEQ multiplex PCR; TCRdb's copy has only in-frame clones and leaves some out. In the table there are under 130,000 clones, about four fifths of which are singletons. Sequences were obtained from peripheral blood. The receptors originated from a human donor in a cohort sampled during active COVID-19. CDR3s include the opening cysteine and the closing phenylalanine or tryptophan. D genes are given only for firm matches. Clone size is shown for a subset of rows, as once, few, many or a class of expanded clone.

TRBJ2-7	TRBV6-4	-	-	CASSLREGAPYEQYF	TGTGCCAGCAGCCTCCGGGAGGGGGCCCCCTACGAGCAGTACTTC
TRBJ1-6	TRBV6-1	-	once	CASSEEQGFSSYNSPLHF	TGTGCCAGCAGTGAAGAACAGGGCTTCAGCTCCTATAATTCACCCCTCCACTTT
TRBJ1-3	TRBV5-7	-	-	CASRVGGGNTIYF	TGTGCCAGCAGGGTCGGAGGTGGAAACACCATATATTTT
TRBJ2-7	TRBV2	TRBD2	-	CASSAPGGLAGLPYEQYF	TGTGCCAGCAGTGCCCCCGGGGGCCTAGCGGGGCTACCCTACGAGCAGTACTTC
TRBJ1-2	TRBV19	-	-	CASSQEGYGYTF	TGTGCCAGTAGTCAGGAGGGCTATGGCTACACCTTC
TRBJ1-6	TRBV14	-	-	CASSPVNSYNSPLHF	TGTGCCAGCAGTCCAGTGAACTCCTATAATTCACCCCTCCACTTT
TRBJ2-3	TRBV7-2	-	-	CASSFPNTDTQYF	TGTGCCAGCAGCTTTCCCAACACAGATACGCAGTATTTT
TRBJ1-2	TRBV5-6	TRBD1	few	CASSFGTGDHGYTF	TGTGCCAGCAGCTTCGGGACAGGGGACCATGGCTACACCTTC
TRBJ1-4	TRBV2	TRBD1	-	CASRRTGGHEKLFF	TGTGCCAGCAGGCGGACAGGGGGCCATGAAAAACTGTTTTTT
TRBJ2-5	TRBV19	-	-	CASSIDPAEETQYF	TGTGCCAGTAGTATAGATCCAGCGGAAGAGACCCAGTACTTC
TRBJ2-5	TRBV6-2/TRBV6-3	-	-	CASTPRTGETQYF	TGTGCCAGCACCCCCCGGACGGGGGAGACCCAGTACTTC